This T cell receptor beta chain was found in a study of T-cell reconstitution after alpha-beta-depleted transplantation in children. Study-level points and caveats: Surviving recipient cells, namely T cells and thymic progenitors, were the source of high day-60 TCRbeta diversity in some patients. A year post-transplant, T-cell counts and diversity derived mostly from newly produced T cells.

The germline V gene has CDR1 SGHNT and CDR2 YYREEE (reference sequence). The trim removed 2 bases at V and 4 bases at J, leaving 6 bases unmatched. This CDR3 contains 15 residues. Unique molecular identifiers were incorporated into the prepared TCRbeta library. Each CDR3 protein is one row after TCRdb ran MiXCR on the PCR reads. This sample has under 75,000 distinct CDR3 sequences, with roughly 10% found just once. This clonotype was seen a single time. The target antigen is unknown. It may be a read error: a sequence one base away is much more abundant. V and J are TRBV5-4 and TRBJ2-3; 8 nucleotides align to TRBD2. The TCR sequence derives from a boy aged 5-17 years with acute myeloid leukemia, due to receive a stem cell transplant. Specimen: PBMCs, collected before TCRalphabeta/CD19-depleted stem cell transplant. CDR3 nucleotide sequence: TGTGCCAGCAGCTTTGGAGCGGGAGTGGCAGATACGCAGTATTTT. The encoded protein is CASSFGAGVADTQYF.